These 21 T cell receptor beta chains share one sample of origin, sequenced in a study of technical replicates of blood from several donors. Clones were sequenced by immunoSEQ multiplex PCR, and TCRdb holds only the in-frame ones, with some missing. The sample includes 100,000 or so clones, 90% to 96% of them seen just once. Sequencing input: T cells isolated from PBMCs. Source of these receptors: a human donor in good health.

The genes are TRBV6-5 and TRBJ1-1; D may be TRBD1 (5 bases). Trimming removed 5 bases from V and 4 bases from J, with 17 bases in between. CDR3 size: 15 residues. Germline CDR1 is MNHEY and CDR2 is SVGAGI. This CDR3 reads CASSPAGGGATEAFF. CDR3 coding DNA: TGTGCCAGCAGTCCCGCGGGGGGAGGGGCCACTGAAGCTTTCTTT.

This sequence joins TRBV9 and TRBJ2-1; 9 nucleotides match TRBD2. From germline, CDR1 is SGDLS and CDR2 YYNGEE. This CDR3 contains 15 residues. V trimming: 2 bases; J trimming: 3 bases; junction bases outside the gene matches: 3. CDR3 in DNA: TGTGCCAGCAGCGTGACTAGCGGCTACTACAATGAGCAGTTCTTC. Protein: CASSVTSGYYNEQFF.

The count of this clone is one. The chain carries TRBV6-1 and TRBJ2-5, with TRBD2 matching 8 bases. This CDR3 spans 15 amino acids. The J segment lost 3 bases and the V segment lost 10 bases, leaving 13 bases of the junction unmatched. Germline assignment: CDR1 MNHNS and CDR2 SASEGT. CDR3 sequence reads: CATSGGAYGKETQYF. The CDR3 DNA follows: TGTGCCACCTCGGGGGGGGCCTACGGAAAAGAGACCCAGTACTTC.

The chain's CDR3 is CASSLGLGLTNTGELFF. For the CDR3, the DNA is TGTGCCAGCAGCTTAGGCCTGGGGCTTACGAACACCGGGGAGCTGTTTTTT. This rearrangement joins TRBV7-2 to TRBJ2-2; D might be TRBD1 (5 bases). The length of the CDR3 is 17 residues. V lost 1 base and J lost 0, with 12 bases in between. CDR1 SGHTA and CDR2 FQGNSA come from the germline V gene.

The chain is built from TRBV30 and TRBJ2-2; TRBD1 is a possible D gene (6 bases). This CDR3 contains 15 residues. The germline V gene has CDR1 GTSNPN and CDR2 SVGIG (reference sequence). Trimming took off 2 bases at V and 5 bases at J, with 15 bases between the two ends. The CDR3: CAWSKGPGETGELFF. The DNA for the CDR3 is TGTGCCTGGAGTAAGGGCCCAGGGGAAACCGGGGAGCTGTTTTTT.

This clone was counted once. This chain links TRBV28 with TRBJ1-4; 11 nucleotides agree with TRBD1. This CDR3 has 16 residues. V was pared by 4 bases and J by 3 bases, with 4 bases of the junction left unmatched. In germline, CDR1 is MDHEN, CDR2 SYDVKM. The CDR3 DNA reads TGTGCCAGCAGTTCGCCGGACAGGGGGCCTAATGAAAAACTGTTTTTT. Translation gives CASSSPDRGPNEKLFF.

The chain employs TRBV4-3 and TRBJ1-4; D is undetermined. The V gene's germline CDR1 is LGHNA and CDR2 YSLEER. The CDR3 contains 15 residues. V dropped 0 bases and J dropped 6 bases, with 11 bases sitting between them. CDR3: CASSQDYANHEKLFF. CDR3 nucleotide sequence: TGCGCCAGCAGCCAAGATTACGCTAACCATGAAAAACTGTTTTTT.

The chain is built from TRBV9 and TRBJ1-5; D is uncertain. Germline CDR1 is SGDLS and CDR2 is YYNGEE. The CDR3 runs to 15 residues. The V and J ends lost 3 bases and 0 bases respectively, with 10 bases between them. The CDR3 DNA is TGTGCCAGCAGCGCGCTAGGCAATAGCAATCAGCCCCAGCATTTT. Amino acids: CASSALGNSNQPQHF.

CDR3 sequence reads: CASAGTAQETQYF. Here the CDR3 DNA reads TGTGCCAGCGCAGGGACAGCTCAAGAGACCCAGTACTTC. J is TRBJ2-5 and V is TRBV19, with TRBD1 matching over 7 bases. V shed 9 bases, J shed 2 bases, and the junction held 6 bases outside the gene matches. Germline assignment: CDR1 LNHDA and CDR2 SQIVND (reference sequence). The length of the CDR3 is 13 residues.

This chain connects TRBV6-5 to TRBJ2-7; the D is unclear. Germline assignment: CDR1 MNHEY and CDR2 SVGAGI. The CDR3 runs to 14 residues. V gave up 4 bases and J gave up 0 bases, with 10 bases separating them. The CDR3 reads CASSFVAISYEQYF. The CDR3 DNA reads TGTGCCAGCAGTTTTGTCGCGATCTCCTACGAGCAGTACTTC.

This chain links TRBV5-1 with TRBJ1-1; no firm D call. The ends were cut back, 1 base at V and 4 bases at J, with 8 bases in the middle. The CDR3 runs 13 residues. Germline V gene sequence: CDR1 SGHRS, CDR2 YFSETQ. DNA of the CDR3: TGCGCCAGCAGCTTGCCGGGAAGCACTGAAGCTTTCTTT. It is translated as CASSLPGSTEAFF.

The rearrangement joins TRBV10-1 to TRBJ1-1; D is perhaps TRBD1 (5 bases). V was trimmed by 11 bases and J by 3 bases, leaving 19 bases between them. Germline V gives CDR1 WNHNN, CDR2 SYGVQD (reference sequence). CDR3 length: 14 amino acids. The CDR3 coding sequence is TGCGCCGGACCTGTTGACAGTTATGACACTGAAGCTTTCTTT. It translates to CAGPVDSYDTEAFF.

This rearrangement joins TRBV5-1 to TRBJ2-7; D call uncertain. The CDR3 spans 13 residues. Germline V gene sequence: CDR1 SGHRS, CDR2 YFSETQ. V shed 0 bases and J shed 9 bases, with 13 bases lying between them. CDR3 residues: CASSLDMLWAQYF. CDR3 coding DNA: TGCGCCAGCAGCTTGGACATGCTGTGGGCGCAGTACTTC.

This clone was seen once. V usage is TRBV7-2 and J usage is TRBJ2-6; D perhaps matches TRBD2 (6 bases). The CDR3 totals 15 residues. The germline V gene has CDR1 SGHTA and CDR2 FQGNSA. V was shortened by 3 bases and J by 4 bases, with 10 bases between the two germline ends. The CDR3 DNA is TGTGCCAGCAGCTTCGGGGGTGCCGGGGCCAACGTCCTGACTTTC. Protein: CASSFGGAGANVLTF.

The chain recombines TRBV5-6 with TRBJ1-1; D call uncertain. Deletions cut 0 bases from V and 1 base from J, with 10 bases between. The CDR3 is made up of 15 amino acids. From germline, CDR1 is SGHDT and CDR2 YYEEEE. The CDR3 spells CASSLGPGTNTEAFF. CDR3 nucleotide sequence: TGTGCCAGCAGCTTGGGTCCAGGCACGAACACTGAAGCTTTCTTT.

CDR3 sequence (DNA): TGCGCCAGCTCCGGGGGTTACGATGAGCAGTTCTTC. This sequence encodes CASSGGYDEQFF. The gene calls are TRBV5-1 and TRBJ2-1; tentative D call: TRBD2 (6 bases). Germline-derived CDR1 and CDR2 are SGHRS and YFSETQ. The CDR3 runs to 12 residues. With 7 bases removed from V and 8 bases from J, the gap between germline ends came to 13 bases.

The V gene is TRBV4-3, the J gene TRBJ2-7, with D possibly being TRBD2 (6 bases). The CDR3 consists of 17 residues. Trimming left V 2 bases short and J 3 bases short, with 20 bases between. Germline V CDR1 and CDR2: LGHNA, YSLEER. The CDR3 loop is CASSQQGGRGDYYEQYF. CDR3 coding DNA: TGCGCCAGCAGCCAACAAGGAGGGCGGGGAGACTACTACGAGCAGTACTTC.

CDR3 DNA: TGTGCCAGTAGGGAGGGGGCGGGTTCTAACCTTCGCAATGAGCAGTTCTTC. Its protein is CASREGAGSNLRNEQFF. The chain recombines TRBV19 with TRBJ2-1; possibly TRBD1 for D (7 bases). The CDR3 length is 17 residues. Trimming cost V 6 bases and J 6 bases, with 24 bases left between them. The germline V gene encodes CDR1 LNHDA and CDR2 SQIVND (reference sequence).

CDR3 DNA sequence: TGTGCCAGCGGCGGGCGTGAGCAGTTCTTC. It yields the protein CASGGREQFF. The genes are TRBV28 and TRBJ2-1; D may be TRBD2 (5 bases). This CDR3 is 10 amino acids long. Germline CDR1 reads MDHEN; CDR2 reads SYDVKM. The V and J ends lost 8 bases and 9 bases respectively, with 8 bases between them.

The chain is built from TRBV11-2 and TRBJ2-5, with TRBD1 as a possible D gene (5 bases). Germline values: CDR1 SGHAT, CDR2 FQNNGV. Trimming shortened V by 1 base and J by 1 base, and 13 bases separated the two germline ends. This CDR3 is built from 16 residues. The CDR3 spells CASSLVLTAVQETQYF. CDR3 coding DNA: TGTGCCAGCAGCTTAGTCCTGACAGCTGTCCAAGAGACCCAGTACTTC.

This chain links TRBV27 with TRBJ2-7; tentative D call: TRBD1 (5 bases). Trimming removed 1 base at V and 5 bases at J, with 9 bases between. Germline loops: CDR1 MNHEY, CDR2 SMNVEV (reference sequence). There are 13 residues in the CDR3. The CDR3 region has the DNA TGTGCCAGCAGTTTATACGCAGGGAACGAGCAGTACTTC. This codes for CASSLYAGNEQYF.